The clone carrying this TCR beta chain came up a few times. Its antigen is not known. Those who donated were healthy bone marrow donors. The entry originates in a study of cytomegalovirus exposure and HLA in healthy donors. Study-wide results and limits: The majority of CMV-associated TCR beta chains were reported as apparently HLA-restricted in a later analysis. It was taken for granted in presence/absence analyses that sequencing depth across donors was roughly uniform.

A multiplex PCR was run with 60 Vbeta primers and 13 Jbeta primers. Authors' analysis steps: An analysis that came later counted 80 million or so unique TCR beta chains, around 12 million shared. Measured with immunoSEQ multiplex PCR; TCRdb has only the in-frame clones, and not every one. The V and J calls and the clone size are those of that table, but D and trimming were determined from the DNA. Among 60,000 to 70,000 clones, approximately 71% were seen once, and the ten largest hold about 7.8%. The sequence derives from a man between 60 and 75 years old in good health and CMV-seropositive. Sequencing was done on a sample of PBMCs.

CDR3 DNA sequence: TGTGCCAGCAGCTCGGGACTAGCGGGGGGAGGGACCCAGTACTTC. This sequence encodes CASSSGLAGGGTQYF. The V and J genes are TRBV5-4 and TRBJ2-5, with 15 bases fitting TRBD2. Trimming cost V 3 bases and J 7 bases; bases outside gene matches: 4. CDR1 SGHNT and CDR2 YYREEE come from the germline V gene (reference sequence). CDR3 length: 15 residues.